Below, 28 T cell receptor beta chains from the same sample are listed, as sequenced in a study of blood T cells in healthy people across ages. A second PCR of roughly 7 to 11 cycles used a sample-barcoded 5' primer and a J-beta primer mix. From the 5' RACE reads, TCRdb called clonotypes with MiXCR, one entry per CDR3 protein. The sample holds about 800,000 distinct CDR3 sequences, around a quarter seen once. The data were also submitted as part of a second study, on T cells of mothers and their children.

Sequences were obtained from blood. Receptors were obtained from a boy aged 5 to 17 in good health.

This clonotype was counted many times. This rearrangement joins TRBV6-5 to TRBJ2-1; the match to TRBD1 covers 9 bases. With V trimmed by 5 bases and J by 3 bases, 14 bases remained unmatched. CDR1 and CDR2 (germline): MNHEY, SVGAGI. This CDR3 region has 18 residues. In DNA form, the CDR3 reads TGTGCCAGCAGTGCCCATCCTACCGACAGGGGGTTCTACAATGAGCAGTTCTTC. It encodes CASSAHPTDRGFYNEQFF.

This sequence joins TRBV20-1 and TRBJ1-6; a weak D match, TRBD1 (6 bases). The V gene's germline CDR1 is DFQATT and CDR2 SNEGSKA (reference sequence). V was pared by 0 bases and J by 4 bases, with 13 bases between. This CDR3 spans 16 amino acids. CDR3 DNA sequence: TGCAGTGCTAGAGATGTGGCAGGGGCTTATAATTCACCCCTCCACTTT. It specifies CSARDVAGAYNSPLHF.

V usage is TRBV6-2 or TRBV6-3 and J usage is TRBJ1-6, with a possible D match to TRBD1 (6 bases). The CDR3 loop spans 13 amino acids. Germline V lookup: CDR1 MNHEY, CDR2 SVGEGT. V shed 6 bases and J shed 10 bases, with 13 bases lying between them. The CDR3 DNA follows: TGTGCCAGCAGAAGTACAGGGCGCTCACCCCTCCACTTT. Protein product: CASRSTGRSPLHF.

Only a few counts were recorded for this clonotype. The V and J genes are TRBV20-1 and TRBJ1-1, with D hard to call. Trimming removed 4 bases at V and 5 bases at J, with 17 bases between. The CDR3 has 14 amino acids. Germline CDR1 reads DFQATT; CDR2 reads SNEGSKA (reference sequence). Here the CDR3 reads CSATPSTRPTEAFF. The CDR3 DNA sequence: TGCAGTGCTACCCCTTCGACACGTCCAACTGAAGCTTTCTTT.

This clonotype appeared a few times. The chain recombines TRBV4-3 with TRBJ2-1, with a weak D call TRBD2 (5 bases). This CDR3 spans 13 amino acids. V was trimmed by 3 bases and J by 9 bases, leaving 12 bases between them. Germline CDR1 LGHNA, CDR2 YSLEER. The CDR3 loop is CASSHGRESEQFF. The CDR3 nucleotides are TGCGCCAGCAGCCATGGGAGAGAGTCTGAGCAGTTCTTC.

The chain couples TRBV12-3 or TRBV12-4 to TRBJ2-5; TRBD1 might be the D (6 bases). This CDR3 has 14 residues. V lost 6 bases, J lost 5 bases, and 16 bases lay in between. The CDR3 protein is CASRPTGLSETQYF. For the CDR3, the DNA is TGTGCCAGCAGGCCTACAGGGTTGAGTGAGACCCAGTACTTC.

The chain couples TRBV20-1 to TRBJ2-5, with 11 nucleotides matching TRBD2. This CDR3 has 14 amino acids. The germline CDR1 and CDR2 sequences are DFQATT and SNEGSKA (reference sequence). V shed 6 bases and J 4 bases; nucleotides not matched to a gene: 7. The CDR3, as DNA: TGCAGTGCAGCGATAGCGGGAGGGCGAGAGACCCAGTACTTC. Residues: CSAAIAGGRETQYF.

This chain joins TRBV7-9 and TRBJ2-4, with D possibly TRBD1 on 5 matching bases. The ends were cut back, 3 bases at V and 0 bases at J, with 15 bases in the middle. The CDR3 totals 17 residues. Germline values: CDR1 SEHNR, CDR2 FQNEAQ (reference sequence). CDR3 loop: CASSLLKPDRAKNIQYF. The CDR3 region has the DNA TGTGCCAGCAGCTTGCTAAAGCCTGACAGAGCCAAAAACATTCAGTACTTC.

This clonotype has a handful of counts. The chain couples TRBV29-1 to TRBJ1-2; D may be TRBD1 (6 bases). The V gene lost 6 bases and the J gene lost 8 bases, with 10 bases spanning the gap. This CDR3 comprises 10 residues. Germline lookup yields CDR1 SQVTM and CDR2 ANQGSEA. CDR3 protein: CSVGQNGYTF. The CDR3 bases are TGCAGCGTCGGACAGAACGGCTACACCTTC. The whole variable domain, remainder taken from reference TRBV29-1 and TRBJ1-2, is SAVISQKPSRDICQRGTSLTIQCQVDSQVTMMFWYRQQPGQSLTLIATANQGSEATYESGFVIDKFPISRPNLTFSTLTVSNMSPEDSSIYLCSVGQNGYTFGSGTRLTVV.

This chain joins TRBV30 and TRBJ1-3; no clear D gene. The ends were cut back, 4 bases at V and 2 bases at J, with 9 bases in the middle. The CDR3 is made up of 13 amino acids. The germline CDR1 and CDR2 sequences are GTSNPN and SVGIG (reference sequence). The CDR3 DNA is TGTGCCTGGACATCCTATGCTGGAAACACCATATATTTT. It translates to CAWTSYAGNTIYF.

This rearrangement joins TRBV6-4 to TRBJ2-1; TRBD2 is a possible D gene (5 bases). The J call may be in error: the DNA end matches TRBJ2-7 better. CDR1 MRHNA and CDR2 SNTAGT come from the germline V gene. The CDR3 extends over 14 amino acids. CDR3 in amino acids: CASISGSPFYEQYF. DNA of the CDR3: TGTGCCAGCATTTCGGGGTCTCCTTTTTACGAGCAGTACTTC.

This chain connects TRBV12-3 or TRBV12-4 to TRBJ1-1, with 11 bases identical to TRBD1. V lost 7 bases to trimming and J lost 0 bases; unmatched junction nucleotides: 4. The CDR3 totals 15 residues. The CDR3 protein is CASTSGQGVNTEAFF. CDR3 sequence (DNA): TGTGCCAGCACCTCGGGACAGGGGGTGAACACTGAAGCTTTCTTT.

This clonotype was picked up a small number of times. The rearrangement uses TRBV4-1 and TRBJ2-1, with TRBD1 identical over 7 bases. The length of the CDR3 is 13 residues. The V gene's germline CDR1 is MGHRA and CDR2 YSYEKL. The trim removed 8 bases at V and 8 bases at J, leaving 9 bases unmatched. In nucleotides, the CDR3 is TGCGCCAGCGCGAATAGACAGGGCGATGAGCAGTTCTTC. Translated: CASANRQGDEQFF.

The CDR3 protein is CASSLGTGVFSYEQYF. The CDR3 DNA sequence: TGTGCCAGCAGCTTAGGGACAGGGGTTTTCAGCTACGAGCAGTACTTC. The chain is built from TRBV11-2 and TRBJ2-5, with 9 nucleotides matching TRBD1. The J call may not be correct, given that the DNA end is closer to TRBJ2-7. The CDR3 sequence is 16 residues long. Germline values: CDR1 SGHAT, CDR2 FQNNGV.

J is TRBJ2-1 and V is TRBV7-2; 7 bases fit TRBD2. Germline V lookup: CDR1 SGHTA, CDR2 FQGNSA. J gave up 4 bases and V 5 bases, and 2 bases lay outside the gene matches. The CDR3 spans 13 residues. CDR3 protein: CASSEGLYNEQFF. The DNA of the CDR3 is TGTGCCAGCAGCGAGGGACTATACAATGAGCAGTTCTTC.

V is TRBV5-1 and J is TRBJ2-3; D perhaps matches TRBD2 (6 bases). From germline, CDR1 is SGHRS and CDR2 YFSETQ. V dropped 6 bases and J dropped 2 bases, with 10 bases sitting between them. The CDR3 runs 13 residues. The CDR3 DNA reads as TGCGCCAGCACAGGGAGGACCACAGATACGCAGTATTTT. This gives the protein CASTGRTTDTQYF.

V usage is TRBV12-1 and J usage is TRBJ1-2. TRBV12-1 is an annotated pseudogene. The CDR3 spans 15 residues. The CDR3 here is CASTLRQDHNYGYTF. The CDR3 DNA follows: TGTGCCAGCACTTTGAGGCAGGACCATAACTATGGCTACACCTTC.

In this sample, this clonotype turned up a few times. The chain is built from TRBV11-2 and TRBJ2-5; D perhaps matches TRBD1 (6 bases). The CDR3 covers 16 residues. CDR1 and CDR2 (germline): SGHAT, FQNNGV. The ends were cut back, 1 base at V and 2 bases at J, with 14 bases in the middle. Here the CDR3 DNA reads TGTGCCAGCAGCTTAGCTCAGGGGCGCCCACAAGAGACCCAGTACTTC. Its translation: CASSLAQGRPQETQYF.

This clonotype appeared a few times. The CDR3 here is CASRTIGGSTDTQYF. In DNA, the CDR3 is TGTGCCAGTCGGACGATAGGGGGGAGCACAGATACGCAGTATTTT. The V gene is TRBV7-9, the J gene TRBJ2-3; the D call may be TRBD1 or TRBD2 (6 bases each). CDR1 and CDR2 (germline): SEHNR, FQNEAQ (reference sequence). The CDR3 loop spans 15 amino acids. V lost 9 bases to trimming and J lost 0 bases, with 16 bases between them.

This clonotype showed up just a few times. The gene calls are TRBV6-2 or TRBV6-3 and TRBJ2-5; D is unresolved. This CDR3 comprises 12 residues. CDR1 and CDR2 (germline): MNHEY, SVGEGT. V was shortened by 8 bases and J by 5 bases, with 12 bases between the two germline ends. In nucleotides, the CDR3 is TGTGCCAGCTCGAACTCAAAGGAGACCCAGTACTTC. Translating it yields CASSNSKETQYF.

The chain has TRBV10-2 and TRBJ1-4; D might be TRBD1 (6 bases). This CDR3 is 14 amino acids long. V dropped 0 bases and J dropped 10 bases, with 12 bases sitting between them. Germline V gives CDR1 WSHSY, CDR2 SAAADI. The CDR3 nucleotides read TGCGCCAGCAGTGAGTCGGGGACAAGGGGAAAACTGTTTTTT. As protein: CASSESGTRGKLFF.

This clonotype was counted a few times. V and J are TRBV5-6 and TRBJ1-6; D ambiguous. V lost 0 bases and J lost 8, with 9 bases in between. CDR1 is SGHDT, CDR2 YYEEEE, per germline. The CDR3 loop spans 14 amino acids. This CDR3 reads CASSLGPRDSPLHF. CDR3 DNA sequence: TGTGCCAGCAGCTTGGGACCCCGGGATTCACCCCTCCACTTT. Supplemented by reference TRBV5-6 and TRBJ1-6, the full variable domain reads DAGVTQSPTHLIKTRGQQVTLRCSPKSGHDTVSWYQQALGQGPQFIFQYYEEEERQRGNFPDRFSGHQFPNYSSELNVNALLLGDSALYLCASSLGPRDSPLHFGNGTRLTVT.

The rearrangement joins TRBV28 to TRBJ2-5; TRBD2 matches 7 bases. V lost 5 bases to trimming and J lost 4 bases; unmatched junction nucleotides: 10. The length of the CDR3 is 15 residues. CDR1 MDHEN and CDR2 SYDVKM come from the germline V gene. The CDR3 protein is CASSPSGAGRETQYF. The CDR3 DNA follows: TGTGCCAGCAGTCCGTCGGGAGCGGGAAGAGAGACCCAGTACTTC.

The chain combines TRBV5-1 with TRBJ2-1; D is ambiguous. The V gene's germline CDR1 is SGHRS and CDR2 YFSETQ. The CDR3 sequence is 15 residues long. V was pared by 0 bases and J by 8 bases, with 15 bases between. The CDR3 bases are TGCGCCAGCAGCTTGGCCCTACCCACGATCTATGAGCAGTTCTTC. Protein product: CASSLALPTIYEQFF.

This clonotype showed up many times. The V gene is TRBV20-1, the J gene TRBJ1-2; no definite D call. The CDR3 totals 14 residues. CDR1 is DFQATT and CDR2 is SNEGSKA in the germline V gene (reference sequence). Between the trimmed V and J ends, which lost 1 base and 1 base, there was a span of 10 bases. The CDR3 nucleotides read TGCAGTGCTAGAGCCCTGCAGGTTAACTATGGCTACACCTTC. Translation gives CSARALQVNYGYTF.

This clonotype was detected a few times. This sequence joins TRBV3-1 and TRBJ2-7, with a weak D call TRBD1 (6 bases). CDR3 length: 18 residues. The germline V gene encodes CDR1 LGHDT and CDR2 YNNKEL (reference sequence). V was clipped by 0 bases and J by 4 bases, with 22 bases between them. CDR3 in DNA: TGTGCCAGCAGCCAAGATGTGAATGGCGGACAGAAGTTTTACGAGCAGTACTTC. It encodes CASSQDVNGGQKFYEQYF.

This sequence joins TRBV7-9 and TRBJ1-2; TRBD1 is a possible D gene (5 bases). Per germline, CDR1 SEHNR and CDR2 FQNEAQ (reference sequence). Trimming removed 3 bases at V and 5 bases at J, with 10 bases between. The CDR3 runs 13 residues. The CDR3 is CASSFGTLYGYTF. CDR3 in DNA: TGTGCCAGCAGCTTCGGGACCCTATATGGCTACACCTTC.

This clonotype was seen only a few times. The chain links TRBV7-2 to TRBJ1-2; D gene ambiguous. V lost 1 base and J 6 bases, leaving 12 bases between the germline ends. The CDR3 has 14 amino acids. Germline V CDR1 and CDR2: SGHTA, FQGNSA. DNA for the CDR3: TGTGCCAGCAGCTTAGACGCGGTTTTAGATGGCTACACCTTC. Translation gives CASSLDAVLDGYTF.